By sample share, the clone carrying this T cell receptor beta chain is large. Its matching antigen is unknown. Sequenced by immunoSEQ multiplex PCR; TCRdb stores in-frame clones only, minus some. The sample has about 1,700 clones, 65% seen once. Normal lung was taken at the farthest possible site, at least 3 cm from tumour. CDR3 length: 15 residues. Trimming removed 5 bases at V and 5 bases at J, with 16 bases between. CDR1 is SEHNR and CDR2 is FQNEAQ in the germline V gene (reference sequence). This entry comes from a study of immune cell composition in non-small cell lung cancer. Overall study results and limits: Adenocarcinomas with higher top tumour-associated clone frequency had more reactive TILs.

The sequenced material came from non-adjacent lung tissue. The J gene is TRBJ1-5, the V gene TRBV7-9; a possible D gene is TRBD1 (5 bases). The clonotype comes from a human donor with non-small cell lung cancer. CDR3 residues: CASSATRSGDQPQHF. CDR3 sequence (DNA): TGTGCCAGCAGCGCAACACGGTCGGGGGATCAGCCCCAGCATTTT.